The T cell receptor beta chain under discussion was sequenced for a study of cytomegalovirus exposure and HLA in healthy donors. Notes on this clone: Its antigen is unidentified.

PCR primers comprised 60 Vbeta and 13 Jbeta primers. Produced via immunoSEQ multiplex PCR; TCRdb's table is partial and in-frame only. The table includes around 150,000 clones, roughly 80% detected once. Regarding the study as a whole: Accurate predictions that matched the HLA-A and HLA-B alleles of most subjects were reportedly made from TCR beta sequences. Another analysis was done later, and it associated 17,000 or so TCR beta sequences with HLA alleles at 0.05 false discovery rate.

This TCR came from a man younger than 30 in good health and CMV-seropositive. Sequencing was performed on PBMCs.

CDR3 in DNA: TGTGCCAGCATTCACCGGGACTCCCCGAGGTACAATGAGCAGTTCTTC. Translation: CASIHRDSPRYNEQFF. This rearrangement joins TRBV2 to TRBJ2-1, with D possibly being TRBD2 (6 bases). V lost 7 bases to trimming and J lost 4 bases, with 20 bases between them. Looked up from germline, CDR1 is SNHLY and CDR2 is FYNNEI. This CDR3 is built from 16 residues.